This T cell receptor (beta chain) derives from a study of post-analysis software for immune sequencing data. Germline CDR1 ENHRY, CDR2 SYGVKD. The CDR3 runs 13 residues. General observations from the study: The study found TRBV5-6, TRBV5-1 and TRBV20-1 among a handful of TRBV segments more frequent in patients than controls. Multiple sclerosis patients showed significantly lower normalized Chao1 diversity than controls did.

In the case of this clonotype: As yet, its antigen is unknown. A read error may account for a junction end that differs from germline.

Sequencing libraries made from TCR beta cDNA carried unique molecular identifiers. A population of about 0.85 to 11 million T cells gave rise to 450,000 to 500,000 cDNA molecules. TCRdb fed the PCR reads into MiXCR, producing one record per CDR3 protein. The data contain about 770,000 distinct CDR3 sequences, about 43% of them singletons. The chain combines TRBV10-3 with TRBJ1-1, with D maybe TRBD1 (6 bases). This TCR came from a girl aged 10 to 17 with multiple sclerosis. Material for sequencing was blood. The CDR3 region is CAIRPGADTEAFF. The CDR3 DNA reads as TGTGCCATCAGACCAGGGGCGGACACCGAAGCTTTCTTT.